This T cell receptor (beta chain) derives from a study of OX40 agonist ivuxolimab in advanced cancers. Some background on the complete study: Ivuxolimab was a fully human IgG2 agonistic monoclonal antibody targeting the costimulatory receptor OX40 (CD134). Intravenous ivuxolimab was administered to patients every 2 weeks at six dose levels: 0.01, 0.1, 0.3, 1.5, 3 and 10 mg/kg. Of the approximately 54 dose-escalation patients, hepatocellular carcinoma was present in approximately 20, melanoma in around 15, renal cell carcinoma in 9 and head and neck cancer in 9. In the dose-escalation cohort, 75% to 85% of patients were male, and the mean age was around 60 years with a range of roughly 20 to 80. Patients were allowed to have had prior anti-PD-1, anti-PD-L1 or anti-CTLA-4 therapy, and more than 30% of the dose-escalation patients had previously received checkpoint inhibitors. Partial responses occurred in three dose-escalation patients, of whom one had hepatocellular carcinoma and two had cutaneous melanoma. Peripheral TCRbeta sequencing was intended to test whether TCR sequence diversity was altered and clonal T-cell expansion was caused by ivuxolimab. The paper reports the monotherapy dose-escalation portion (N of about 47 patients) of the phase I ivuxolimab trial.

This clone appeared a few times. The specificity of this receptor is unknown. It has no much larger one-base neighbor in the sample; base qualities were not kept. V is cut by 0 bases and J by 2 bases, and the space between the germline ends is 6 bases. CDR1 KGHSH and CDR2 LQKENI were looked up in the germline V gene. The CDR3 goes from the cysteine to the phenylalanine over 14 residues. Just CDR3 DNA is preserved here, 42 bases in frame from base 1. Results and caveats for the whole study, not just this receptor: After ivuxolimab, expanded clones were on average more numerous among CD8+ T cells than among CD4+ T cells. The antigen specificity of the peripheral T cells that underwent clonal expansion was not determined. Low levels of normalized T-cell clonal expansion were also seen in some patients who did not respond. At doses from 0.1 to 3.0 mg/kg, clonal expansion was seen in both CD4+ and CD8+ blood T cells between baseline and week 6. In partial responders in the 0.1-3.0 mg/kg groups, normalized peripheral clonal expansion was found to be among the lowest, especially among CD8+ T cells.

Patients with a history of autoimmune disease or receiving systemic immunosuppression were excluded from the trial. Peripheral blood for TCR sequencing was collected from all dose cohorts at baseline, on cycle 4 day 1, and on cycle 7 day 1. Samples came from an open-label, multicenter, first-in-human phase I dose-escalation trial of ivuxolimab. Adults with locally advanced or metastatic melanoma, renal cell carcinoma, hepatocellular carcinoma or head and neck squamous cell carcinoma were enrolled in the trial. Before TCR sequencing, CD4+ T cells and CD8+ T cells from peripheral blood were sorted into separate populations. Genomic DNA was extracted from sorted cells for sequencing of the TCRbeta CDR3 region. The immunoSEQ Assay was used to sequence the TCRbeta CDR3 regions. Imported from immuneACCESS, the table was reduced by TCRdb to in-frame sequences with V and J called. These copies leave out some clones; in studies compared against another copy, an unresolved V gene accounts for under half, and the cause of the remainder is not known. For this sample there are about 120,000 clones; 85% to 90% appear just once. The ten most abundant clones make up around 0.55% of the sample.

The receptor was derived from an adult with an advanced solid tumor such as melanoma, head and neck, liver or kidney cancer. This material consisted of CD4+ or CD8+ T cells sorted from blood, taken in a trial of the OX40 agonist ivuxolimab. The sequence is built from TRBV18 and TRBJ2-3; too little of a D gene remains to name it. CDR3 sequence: CASSPPTITDTQYF. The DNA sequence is TGTGCCAGCTCACCACCGACAATCACAGATACGCAGTATTTT.